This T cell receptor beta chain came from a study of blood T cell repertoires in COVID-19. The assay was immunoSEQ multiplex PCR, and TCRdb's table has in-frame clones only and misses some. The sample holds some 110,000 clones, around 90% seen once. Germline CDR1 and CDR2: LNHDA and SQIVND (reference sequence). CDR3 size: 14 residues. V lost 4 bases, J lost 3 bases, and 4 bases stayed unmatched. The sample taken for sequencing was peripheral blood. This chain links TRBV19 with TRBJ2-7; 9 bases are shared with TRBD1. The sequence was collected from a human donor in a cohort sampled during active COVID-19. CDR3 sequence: CASSRGQGIYEQYF. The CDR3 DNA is TGTGCCAGTAGTAGAGGACAGGGGATCTACGAGCAGTACTTC.